This is a list of T cell receptor beta chains from one sample in a study of OX40 agonist ivuxolimab in advanced cancers. Assay: immunoSEQ multiplex PCR; the TCRdb copy retains only in-frame clones and omits some. Here the sample spans around 32,000 clones, approximately 90% being singletons. Sequences were derived from CD4+ or CD8+ T cells sorted from blood, sampled in a trial of the OX40 agonist ivuxolimab. Every receptor here comes from an adult with an advanced solid tumor such as melanoma, head and neck, liver or kidney cancer. Each CDR3 is given with its conserved first and last residue. A D gene is named only where the DNA matches it firmly. Expanded clones get a size class; other rows say once, few or many, or leave the size out.

V gene	clone size	J gene	D gene	CDR3 protein	CDR3 DNA
TRBV28	-	TRBJ1-4	-	CASSPKGEKLFF	TGTGCCAGCAGTCCGAAGGGTGAAAAACTGTTTTTT
TRBV28	-	TRBJ1-2	TRBD1	CASTSWDRAGGYTF	TGTGCCAGCACCTCGTGGGACAGGGCGGGGGGCTACACCTTC
TRBV7-6	-	TRBJ2-7	TRBD1	CASSLTAGGYLGEQYF	TGTGCCAGCAGCTTAACTGCAGGGGGCTATCTAGGAGAGCAGTACTTC
TRBV27	-	TRBJ2-7	-	CASSPLTAYEQYF	TGTGCCAGCAGTCCGCTCACCGCCTACGAGCAGTACTTC
TRBV28	-	TRBJ1-3	-	CASSAWGNTIYF	TGTGCCAGCAGTGCTTGGGGAAACACCATATATTTT
TRBV28	-	TRBJ2-5	TRBD2	CASSSLQAGGIGETQYF	TGTGCCAGCAGTTCCCTTCAGGCGGGGGGGATTGGAGAGACCCAGTACTTC
TRBV25-1	-	TRBJ2-1	TRBD2	CASSPRGGNEQFF	TGTGCCAGCAGTCCCCGGGGGGGCAATGAGCAGTTCTTC
TRBV5-6	-	TRBJ1-5	-	CASSLGPGVGNQPQHF	TGTGCCAGCAGCTTGGGTCCAGGGGTCGGCAATCAGCCCCAGCATTTT
TRBV28	-	TRBJ2-2	-	CASSLLAVNTGELFF	TGTGCCAGCAGTTTACTGGCGGTCAACACCGGGGAGCTGTTTTTT
TRBV13	-	TRBJ2-7	TRBD2	CASRPETSPDYEQYF	TGTGCCAGCAGACCCGAGACTAGCCCAGATTACGAGCAGTACTTC
TRBV27	-	TRBJ2-7	-	CASSFTQGGEQYF	TGTGCCAGCAGTTTTACCCAGGGTGGTGAGCAGTACTTC
TRBV28	once	TRBJ1-3	TRBD1	CASKRQGGGNTIYF	TGTGCCAGCAAAAGACAGGGGGGTGGAAACACCATATATTTT
TRBV27	once	TRBJ2-2	-	CASSDRSGAGELFF	TGTGCCAGCTCGGACAGATCTGGGGCCGGGGAGCTGTTTTTT
TRBV6-1	-	TRBJ2-7	TRBD2	CASSDLAGGTYEQYF	TGTGCCAGCAGTGATCTAGCGGGAGGTACCTACGAGCAGTACTTC
TRBV5-4	-	TRBJ2-3	-	CASSLWAGGVLDTQYF	TGTGCCAGCAGCTTGTGGGCAGGGGGGGTCCTCGATACGCAGTATTTT
TRBV30	-	TRBJ1-1	-	CAWSVRPWEVGTEAFF	TGTGCCTGGAGTGTACGCCCATGGGAAGTGGGGACTGAAGCTTTCTTT
TRBV19	-	TRBJ2-1	-	CASSILALTYNEQFF	TGTGCCAGTAGTATCCTGGCCCTAACTTACAATGAGCAGTTCTTC
TRBV5-6	-	TRBJ1-1	TRBD1	CASSYGTGNTEAFF	TGTGCCAGCAGTTATGGGACAGGGAACACTGAAGCTTTCTTT
TRBV9	-	TRBJ2-1	-	CASSVATGGGIGNEQFF	TGTGCCAGCAGCGTAGCTACTGGGGGCGGGATAGGGAATGAGCAGTTCTTC
TRBV9	once	TRBJ1-4	-	CASSVEAAFNEKLFF	TGTGCCAGCAGCGTAGAGGCAGCTTTTAATGAAAAACTGTTTTTT
TRBV13	-	TRBJ2-3	-	CASSLERGRTDTQYF	TGTGCCAGCAGCTTAGAACGGGGCAGGACAGATACGCAGTATTTT
TRBV4-2	-	TRBJ2-5	-	CASSQTGGYAETQYF	TGTGCCAGCAGCCAAACGGGCGGGTATGCCGAGACCCAGTACTTC
TRBV29-1	-	TRBJ2-6	-	CSVPEFSGANVLTF	TGCAGCGTCCCAGAGTTCTCTGGGGCCAACGTCCTGACTTTC
TRBV28	-	TRBJ2-3	TRBD2	CASSLAGGADTQYF	TGTGCCAGCAGTTTAGCGGGAGGGGCAGATACGCAGTATTTT
TRBV4-1	-	TRBJ2-7	-	CASSQVWDTSSYEQYF	TGCGCCAGCAGCCAAGTGTGGGATACCAGCTCCTACGAGCAGTACTTC
TRBV6-5	-	TRBJ1-1	-	CASSYGQGLNTEAFF	TGTGCCAGCAGTTACGGGCAGGGGTTGAACACTGAAGCTTTCTTT
TRBV2	-	TRBJ2-3	-	CASSEIVGQTLEDTQYF	TGTGCCAGCAGTGAAATCGTCGGGCAGACCCTAGAGGATACGCAGTATTTT
TRBV9	-	TRBJ2-3	-	CASSVAPVGSTTDTQYF	TGTGCCAGCAGCGTAGCCCCCGTCGGGAGTACAACAGATACGCAGTATTTT
TRBV19	-	TRBJ2-6	TRBD1	CASSFRTGGYSGANVLTF	TGTGCCAGTAGTTTTAGGACAGGGGGTTACTCTGGGGCCAACGTCCTGACTTTC
TRBV28	-	TRBJ1-1	-	CASSLPQTHEAFF	TGTGCCAGCAGTTTACCACAGACCCACGAAGCTTTCTTT
TRBV2	-	TRBJ1-1	-	CASSEGGNTEAFF	TGTGCCAGCAGTGAGGGTGGGAACACTGAAGCTTTCTTT
TRBV27	-	TRBJ2-7	-	CAGLSGVWYEQYF	TGTGCCGGGCTTTCAGGGGTGTGGTACGAGCAGTACTTC
TRBV28	-	TRBJ2-5	-	CASSFPRNPGPRRGNEETQYF	TGTGCCAGCAGTTTTCCCCGGAATCCGGGACCACGGAGAGGAAATGAGGAGACCCAGTACTTC
TRBV27	-	TRBJ2-3	TRBD2	CASMVPGLAGTDTQYF	TGTGCCAGCATGGTTCCCGGACTAGCGGGGACAGATACGCAGTATTTT
TRBV27	-	TRBJ2-7	TRBD1	CASSFGTVPYEQYF	TGTGCCAGCAGTTTCGGGACAGTTCCCTACGAGCAGTACTTC
TRBV7-9	once	TRBJ1-1	-	CASSLDTMNTEAFF	TGTGCCAGCAGCTTGGACACGATGAACACTGAAGCTTTCTTT
TRBV5-8	-	TRBJ1-3	TRBD1	CASKGGVSGNTIYF	TGTGCCAGCAAAGGGGGCGTTTCTGGAAACACCATATATTTT
TRBV12-5	-	TRBJ2-1	TRBD1	CASGSGQGTYNEQFF	TGTGCTAGTGGATCGGGACAGGGAACCTACAATGAGCAGTTCTTC
TRBV28	-	TRBJ2-2	-	CASSLFGIGTTGELFF	TGTGCCAGCAGTTTATTCGGTATAGGGACCACCGGGGAGCTGTTTTTT
TRBV29-1	once	TRBJ1-2	-	CSVEGLAGGYTF	TGCAGCGTTGAAGGTTTGGCGGGTGGCTACACCTTC
TRBV27	-	TRBJ2-5	TRBD2	CASSFASGGQKETQYF	TGTGCCAGCAGTTTCGCTAGCGGGGGACAAAAAGAGACCCAGTACTTC
TRBV28	-	TRBJ2-1	-	CASSSSGGTEQFF	TGTGCCAGCAGTTCGTCAGGCGGGACAGAGCAGTTCTTC
TRBV7-6	-	TRBJ2-3	TRBD2	CASSTTTSGSRTDTQYF	TGTGCCAGCAGCACTACCACTAGCGGGAGTAGGACAGATACGCAGTATTTT
TRBV7-9	-	TRBJ2-1	-	CASSANNEQFF	TGTGCCAGCAGCGCAAATAATGAGCAGTTCTTC
TRBV28	-	TRBJ2-7	-	CASSLNGSPYEQYF	TGTGCCAGCAGTTTAAACGGATCCCCCTACGAGCAGTACTTC